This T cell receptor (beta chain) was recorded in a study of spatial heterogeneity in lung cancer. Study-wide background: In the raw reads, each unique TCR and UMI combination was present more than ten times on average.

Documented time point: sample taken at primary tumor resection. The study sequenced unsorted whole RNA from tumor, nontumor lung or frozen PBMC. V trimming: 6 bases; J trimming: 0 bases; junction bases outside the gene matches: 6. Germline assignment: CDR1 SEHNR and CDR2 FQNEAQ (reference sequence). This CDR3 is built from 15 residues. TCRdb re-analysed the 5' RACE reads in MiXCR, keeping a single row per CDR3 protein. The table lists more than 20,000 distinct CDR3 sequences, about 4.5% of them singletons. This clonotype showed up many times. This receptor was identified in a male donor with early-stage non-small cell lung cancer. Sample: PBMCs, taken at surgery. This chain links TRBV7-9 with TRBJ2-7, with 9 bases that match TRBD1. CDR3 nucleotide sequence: TGTGCCAGCAGAACCGGGACAGGGAGCTCCTACGAGCAGTACTTC. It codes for CASRTGTGSSYEQYF.